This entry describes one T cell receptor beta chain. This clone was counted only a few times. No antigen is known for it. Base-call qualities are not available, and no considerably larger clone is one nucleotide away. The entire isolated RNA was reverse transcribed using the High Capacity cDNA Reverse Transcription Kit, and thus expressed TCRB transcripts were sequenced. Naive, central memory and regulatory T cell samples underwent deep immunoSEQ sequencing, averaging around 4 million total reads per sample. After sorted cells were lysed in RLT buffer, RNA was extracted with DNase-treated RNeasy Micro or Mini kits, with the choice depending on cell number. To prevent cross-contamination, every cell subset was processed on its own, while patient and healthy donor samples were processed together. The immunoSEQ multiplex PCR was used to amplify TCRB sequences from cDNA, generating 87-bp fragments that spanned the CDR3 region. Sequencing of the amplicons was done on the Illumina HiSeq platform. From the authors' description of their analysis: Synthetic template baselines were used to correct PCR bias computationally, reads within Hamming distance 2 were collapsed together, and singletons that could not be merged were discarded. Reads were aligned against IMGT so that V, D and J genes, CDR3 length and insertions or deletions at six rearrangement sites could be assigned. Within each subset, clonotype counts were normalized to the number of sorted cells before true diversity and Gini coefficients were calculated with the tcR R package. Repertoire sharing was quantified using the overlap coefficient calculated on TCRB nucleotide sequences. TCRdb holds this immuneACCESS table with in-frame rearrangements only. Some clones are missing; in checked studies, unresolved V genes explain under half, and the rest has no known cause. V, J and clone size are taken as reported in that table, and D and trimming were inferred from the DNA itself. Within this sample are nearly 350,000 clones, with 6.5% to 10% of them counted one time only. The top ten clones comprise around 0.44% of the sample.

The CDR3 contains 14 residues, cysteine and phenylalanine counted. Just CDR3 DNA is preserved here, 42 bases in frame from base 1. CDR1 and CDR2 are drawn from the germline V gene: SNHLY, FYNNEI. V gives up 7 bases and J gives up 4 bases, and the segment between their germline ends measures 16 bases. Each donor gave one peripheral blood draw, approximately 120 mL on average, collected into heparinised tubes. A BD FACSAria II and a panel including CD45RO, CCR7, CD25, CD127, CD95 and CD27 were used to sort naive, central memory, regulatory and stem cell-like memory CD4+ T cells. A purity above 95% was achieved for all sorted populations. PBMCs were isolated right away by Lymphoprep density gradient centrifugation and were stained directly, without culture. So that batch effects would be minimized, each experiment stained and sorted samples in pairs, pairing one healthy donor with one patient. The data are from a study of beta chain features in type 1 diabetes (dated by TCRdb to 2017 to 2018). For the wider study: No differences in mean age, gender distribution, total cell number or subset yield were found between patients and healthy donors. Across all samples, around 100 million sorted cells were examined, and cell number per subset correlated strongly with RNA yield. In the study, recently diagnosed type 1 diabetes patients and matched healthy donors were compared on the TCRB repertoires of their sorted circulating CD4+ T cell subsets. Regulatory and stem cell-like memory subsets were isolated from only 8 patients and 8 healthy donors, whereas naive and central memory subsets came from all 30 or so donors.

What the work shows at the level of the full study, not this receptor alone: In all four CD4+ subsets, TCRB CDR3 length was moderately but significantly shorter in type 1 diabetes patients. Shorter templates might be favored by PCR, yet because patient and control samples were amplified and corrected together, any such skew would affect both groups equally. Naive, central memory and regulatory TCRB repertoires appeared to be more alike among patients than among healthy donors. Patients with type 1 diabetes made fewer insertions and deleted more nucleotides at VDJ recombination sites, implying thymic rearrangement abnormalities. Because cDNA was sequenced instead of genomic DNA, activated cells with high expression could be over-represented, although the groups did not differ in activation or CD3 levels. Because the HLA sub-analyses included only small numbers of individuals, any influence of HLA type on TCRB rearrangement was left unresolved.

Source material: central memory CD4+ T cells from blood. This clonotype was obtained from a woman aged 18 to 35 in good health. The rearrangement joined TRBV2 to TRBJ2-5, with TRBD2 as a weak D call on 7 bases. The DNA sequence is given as TGTGCCAGCACCCGACGGGGGGCTGGAGAGACCCAGTACTTC. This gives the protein CASTRRGAGETQYF.